These 14 T cell receptor beta chains were all obtained from the same sample, sequenced in a study of T cells in Graves' hyperthyroidism and ophthalmopathy. Amplification yielded TCR beta CDR3 regions, with RNA transcripts as the source. With the HTBI primer set, the TCR CDR3 went through a first round of RT-PCR. TCRdb passed the multiplex PCR reads through MiXCR, listing each CDR3 protein once. The sample lists around 340,000 distinct CDR3 sequences; about 15% were seen once. Sequencing used blood. These receptors were obtained from a young man with Graves' hyperthyroidism.

In its sample, this clonotype was seen a few times. The J gene is TRBJ1-1, the V gene TRBV28; 7 bases are a match to TRBD1. Germline V gene data show CDR1 as MDHEN and CDR2 as SYDVKM. V dropped 6 bases and J dropped 2; count of bases not matched to a gene: 6. The CDR3 has 14 residues. The CDR3 sequence: CASSRGGANTEAFF. CDR3 coding DNA: TGTGCCAGCAGCAGGGGGGGGGCCAACACTGAAGCTTTCTTT.

This clonotype was seen a few times. The J gene is TRBJ1-2, the V gene TRBV5-8; D call uncertain. Germline CDR1 reads SGHTS; CDR2 reads YDEGEE. V dropped 4 bases and J dropped 8 bases, with 12 bases sitting between them. The CDR3 runs 12 residues. The CDR3 sequence: CASSLRARGYTF. DNA of the CDR3: TGTGCCAGCAGCCTACGTGCCAGGGGCTACACCTTC.

This clonotype was recorded at least ten times. V gene TRBV29-1 combines with J gene TRBJ2-1; D is possibly TRBD1 (5 bases). Germline lookup yields CDR1 SQVTM and CDR2 ANQGSEA. V gave up 6 bases and J gave up 6 bases, with 24 bases separating them. This CDR3 has 16 amino acids. CDR3 residues: CSVVKDRLMRGNEQFF. CDR3 bases: TGCAGCGTCGTGAAAGACAGACTGATGCGCGGCAATGAGCAGTTCTTC.

The sample holds many counts of this clonotype. The rearrangement links TRBV20-1 to TRBJ2-3; the match to TRBD2 covers 7 bases. Germline lookup yields CDR1 DFQATT and CDR2 SNEGSKA (reference sequence). The V and J ends lost 2 bases and 5 bases, in that order; junction bases with no gene match: 7. This CDR3 comprises 14 residues. The CDR3 here is CSARLSGGGDTQYF. The CDR3 DNA sequence: TGCAGTGCTAGACTAAGTGGGGGGGGAGATACGCAGTATTTT.

This chain links TRBV5-1 with TRBJ1-1; 7 bases align to TRBD1. The CDR3 sequence is 14 residues long. Germline trimming cut 0 bases from V and 8 bases from J; bases unmatched to any gene: 7. Germline V lookup: CDR1 SGHRS, CDR2 YFSETQ. This CDR3 is CASSLDGTATEAFF. CDR3 bases: TGCGCCAGCAGCTTGGACGGGACAGCTACAGAAGCTTTCTTT.

This chain connects TRBV6-1 to TRBJ1-2; the match to TRBD1 covers 8 bases. Germline lookup yields CDR1 MNHNS and CDR2 SASEGT. The CDR3 length is 16 residues. V lost 5 bases to trimming and J lost 4 bases; unmatched junction nucleotides: 12. The CDR3, as DNA: TGTGCCAGCAGTCCCCCGGGAGCAGGGGGCGCCTATGGCTACACCTTC. It translates to CASSPPGAGGAYGYTF.

In its sample, this clonotype was seen a few times. The chain joins TRBV28 to TRBJ1-5, with D possibly TRBD1 on 6 matching bases. CDR1 and CDR2 (germline): MDHEN, SYDVKM. The V end was cut by 8 bases, the J end by 7 bases, with 21 bases between. The CDR3 runs to 15 residues. The CDR3 region has the DNA TGTGCCAGCTTCAACAGGGACGGCAGTCGGCAGCCCCAGCATTTT. It is translated as CASFNRDGSRQPQHF.

Comments on this clonotype: This could be a read error, since a much larger clone is one nucleotide away. V gene TRBV13 combines with J gene TRBJ2-2; 7 bases map to TRBD1. CDR1 and CDR2 (germline): PRHDT, FYEKMQ (reference sequence). The CDR3 length is 15 residues. CDR3 bases: TGTGCCAGCAGCTCCCGACAGGGCTTCACCGGGGAGCAGTTTTTT. It specifies CASSSRQGFTGEQFF.

This clonotype was counted ten times or more. The V gene is TRBV6-1, the J gene TRBJ2-7; TRBD2 matches 11 bases. After removal of 8 bases from V and 7 bases from J, the junction contained 13 bases not matched to a gene. The CDR3 length is 15 residues. Germline V gives CDR1 MNHNS, CDR2 SASEGT. CDR3 nucleotides: TGTGCCAGCTCCTGGGGACTAGCGGCTATGGGTGAGCAGTACTTC. Its translation is CASSWGLAAMGEQYF.

This clonotype was seen a handful of times. V usage is TRBV5-1 and J usage is TRBJ1-4; D not certain. Germline CDR1 reads SGHRS; CDR2 reads YFSETQ. The CDR3 is 12 amino acids. Trimming stripped 2 bases from V and 4 bases from J, with 3 bases between. CDR3 in amino acids: CASSFNNEKLFF. The CDR3 DNA sequence: TGCGCCAGCAGCTTCAATAATGAAAAACTGTTTTTT.

This clonotype has at least ten counts. This chain uses TRBV29-1 with TRBJ2-1; D is unresolved. The germline V gene encodes CDR1 SQVTM and CDR2 ANQGSEA. Trimming pared 4 bases from V and 4 bases from J, leaving 14 bases between. This CDR3 has 14 residues. DNA of the CDR3: TGCAGCGTTGGTCACCCAGGCCATTACAATGAGCAGTTCTTC. The encoded protein is CSVGHPGHYNEQFF.

As regards this clonotype: A read error may explain this, as a much larger clone is one base away. The genes are TRBV28 and TRBJ1-5, with D unresolved. The CDR3 covers 11 residues. Germline V gene lookup returns CDR1 MDHEN and CDR2 SYDVKM. For the CDR3, the DNA is TGTGCCAGCAGCATAGATCAGCCCCAGCGTTTT. It specifies CASSIDQPQRF.

CDR3 in DNA: TGTGCCAGCAGCTTAGGTTATGGTGGGGCACCTTATAGCAATCAGCCCCAGCATTTT. The encoded protein is CASSLGYGGAPYSNQPQHF. The V gene is TRBV7-6, the J gene TRBJ1-5; TRBD1 is a possible D gene (5 bases). The CDR3 covers 19 residues. V was cut by 1 base and J by 0 bases, with 19 bases left in between. Germline lookup yields CDR1 SGHVS and CDR2 FNYEAQ.

CDR3 residues: CASSPPGSKGNYGYTF. CDR3 in DNA: TGCGCCAGCAGTCCCCCAGGGAGCAAGGGCAACTATGGCTACACCTTC. V and J are TRBV4-1 and TRBJ1-2, with TRBD1 as a possible D gene (5 bases). The CDR3 runs 16 residues. CDR1 is MGHRA, CDR2 YSYEKL, per germline. The ends were cut back, 6 bases at V and 2 bases at J, with 19 bases in the middle.